These 28 T cell receptor beta chains share one sample of origin, sequenced in a study of T cell changes during pregnancy in multiple sclerosis. Measured with immunoSEQ multiplex PCR; TCRdb has only the in-frame clones, and not every one. The sample includes tens of thousands of clones, around 90% of them seen just once. The starting material was peripheral blood, obtained in the first trimester of pregnancy. The origin of the receptors is a female donor in good health, enrolled as a control in a pregnancy study.

The rearrangement uses TRBV10-3 and TRBJ1-1, with 9 bases identical to TRBD1. This CDR3 region has 15 residues. V dropped 3 bases and J dropped 4; count of bases not matched to a gene: 6. Germline values: CDR1 ENHRY, CDR2 SYGVKD. The CDR3, as DNA: TGTGCCATCAGTGAACGGGACAGGGCGGGCACTGAAGCTTTCTTT. Amino acid sequence: CAISERDRAGTEAFF.

The rearrangement joins TRBV27 to TRBJ2-1, with TRBD1 identical over 10 bases. From germline, CDR1 is MNHEY and CDR2 SMNVEV (reference sequence). V lost 7 bases and J lost 7; bases outside the gene matches: 4. The CDR3 spans 13 residues. CDR3 sequence reads: CASTGTGANEQFF. CDR3 coding DNA: TGTGCCAGCACTGGGACAGGGGCAAATGAGCAGTTCTTC.

V gene TRBV29-1 combines with J gene TRBJ2-7; 9 bases agree with TRBD1. The J segment lost 1 base and the V segment lost 6 bases, leaving 13 bases of the junction unmatched. Germline V CDR1 and CDR2: SQVTM, ANQGSEA. The CDR3 loop spans 16 amino acids. The CDR3 loop reads CSVSAGTGTGSYEQYF. CDR3 nucleotide sequence: TGCAGCGTCTCCGCCGGGACAGGGACTGGGTCCTACGAGCAGTACTTC.

This chain uses TRBV5-4 with TRBJ2-2, with D possibly matching TRBD2 (6 bases). The CDR3 loop spans 15 amino acids. Trimming stripped 1 base from V and 4 bases from J, with 11 bases between. Germline CDR1 and CDR2: SGHNT and YYREEE (reference sequence). CDR3 coding DNA: TGTGCCAGCAGCTTGAAGGGAGGCGGCACCGGGGAGCTGTTTTTT. Its protein product is CASSLKGGGTGELFF.

The V gene is TRBV28, the J gene TRBJ1-1; D ambiguous. The germline V gene encodes CDR1 MDHEN and CDR2 SYDVKM. Deletions cut 7 bases from V and 0 bases from J, with 12 bases between. This CDR3 has 14 amino acids. The CDR3 loop reads CASTQAYMNTEAFF. CDR3 in DNA: TGTGCCAGCACCCAGGCTTACATGAACACTGAAGCTTTCTTT.

In this sample, this clone turned up once. The V and J genes are TRBV19 and TRBJ1-4; the D gene is possibly TRBD1 (5 bases). V lost 5 bases and J lost 0, with 7 bases in between. The CDR3 consists of 14 residues. CDR1 and CDR2 from the germline V gene are LNHDA and SQIVND (reference sequence). CDR3 coding DNA: TGTGCCAGTAGTGCCAGGGCAACTAATGAAAAACTGTTTTTT. It translates to CASSARATNEKLFF.

This chain connects TRBV5-4 to TRBJ1-2; 7 bases align to TRBD1. The CDR3 has 16 amino acids. After removal of 4 bases from V and 4 bases from J, the junction contained 13 bases not matched to a gene. Germline V CDR1 and CDR2: SGHNT, YYREEE (reference sequence). CDR3 DNA sequence: TGTGCCAGCAGCCGCGATTGGGGACAGTCTATCTATGGCTACACCTTC. This translates into CASSRDWGQSIYGYTF.

The chain joins TRBV6-1 to TRBJ2-3; 11 nucleotides align to TRBD2. CDR1 MNHNS and CDR2 SASEGT come from the germline V gene. The length of the CDR3 is 14 residues. The trim removed 8 bases at V and 4 bases at J, leaving 5 bases unmatched. CDR3 sequence: CASLGLAVPDTQYF. As DNA, the CDR3 is TGTGCCAGCTTGGGACTAGCGGTCCCAGATACGCAGTATTTT.

The V gene is TRBV15, the J gene TRBJ1-2, with 10 nucleotides matching TRBD1. The germline gives CDR1 LNHNV, CDR2 YYDKDF (reference sequence). This CDR3 region has 16 residues. After removal of 5 bases from V and 6 bases from J, the junction contained 12 bases not matched to a gene. CDR3 sequence: CATSGTWDRGDDGYTF. CDR3 DNA sequence: TGTGCCACCAGCGGAACCTGGGACAGGGGTGACGATGGCTACACCTTC.

The rearrangement joins TRBV29-1 to TRBJ2-7; D might be TRBD1 (7 bases). The CDR3 sequence is 12 residues long. CDR1 and CDR2 from the germline V gene are SQVTM and ANQGSEA. V was cut by 5 bases and J by 6 bases, with 14 bases left in between. CDR3 in amino acids: CSVWRQGGEQYF. In DNA, the CDR3 is TGCAGCGTTTGGAGGCAGGGGGGCGAGCAGTACTTC.

The chain's CDR3 is CASSLGHRVGNEKLFF. The CDR3 DNA is TGTGCCAGCAGCTTAGGCCACAGGGTGGGGAATGAAAAACTGTTTTTT. J is TRBJ1-4 and V is TRBV11-2, with D perhaps TRBD1 (6 bases). This CDR3 contains 16 residues. The germline gives CDR1 SGHAT, CDR2 FQNNGV. V was trimmed by 1 base and J by 5 bases, leaving 14 bases between them.

This clone was seen once. The chain is built from TRBV18 and TRBJ1-1; D is perhaps TRBD1 (5 bases). Germline CDR1 KGHSH, CDR2 LQKENI. The CDR3 loop spans 13 amino acids. V shed 5 bases and J shed 0 bases, with 7 bases lying between them. This chain's CDR3 is CASSRGMNTEAFF. The CDR3 coding sequence is TGTGCCAGCTCAAGGGGAATGAACACTGAAGCTTTCTTT.

The J gene is TRBJ1-1, the V gene TRBV4-2, with D perhaps matching TRBD1 (6 bases). The CDR3 loop spans 14 amino acids. V was pared by 2 bases and J by 5 bases, with 12 bases between. The germline CDR1 and CDR2 sequences are LGHNA and YNFKEQ. In DNA, the CDR3 is TGTGCCAGCAGCCAACCACAGGGAAGAACTGAAGCTTTCTTT. Residues: CASSQPQGRTEAFF.

The V call is TRBV27, the J call TRBJ1-1, with no clear D. CDR3 size: 14 residues. Germline CDR1 and CDR2: MNHEY and SMNVEV (reference sequence). V was pared by 2 bases and J by 1 base, with 8 bases between. The CDR3 here is CASSLPGTNTEAFF. The CDR3 DNA sequence: TGTGCCAGCAGTTTACCGGGTACGAACACTGAAGCTTTCTTT.

The rearrangement joins TRBV30 to TRBJ1-1; D is ambiguous. Trimming removed 0 bases at V and 1 base at J, with 6 bases between. The CDR3 totals 13 residues. Germline CDR1 GTSNPN, CDR2 SVGIG (reference sequence). The CDR3 loop is CAWSVRANTEAFF. Here the CDR3 DNA reads TGTGCCTGGAGTGTACGAGCGAACACTGAAGCTTTCTTT.

This clone was seen a handful of times. The sample has other DNA sequences that encode this CDR3 too. V is TRBV6-1 and J is TRBJ2-7, with TRBD1 as a possible D gene (6 bases). The CDR3 is 14 amino acids. From germline, CDR1 is MNHNS and CDR2 SASEGT. The V end was cut by 5 bases, the J end by 0 bases, with 11 bases between. The CDR3, as DNA: TGTGCCAGCAGTCCAAGGGGGAGCTCCTACGAGCAGTACTTC. Its translation: CASSPRGSSYEQYF.

The rearrangement uses TRBV15 and TRBJ2-3, with TRBD2 as a possible D gene (6 bases). The CDR3 consists of 14 residues. Deletions cut 6 bases from V and 2 bases from J, with 12 bases between. Germline assignment: CDR1 LNHNV and CDR2 YYDKDF (reference sequence). CDR3 residues: CATRLGGTTDTQYF. The CDR3 DNA sequence: TGTGCCACCAGATTGGGGGGAACCACAGATACGCAGTATTTT.

This sequence joins TRBV5-8 and TRBJ1-6; 9 bases are shared with TRBD1. J gave up 1 base and V 6 bases, and 14 bases lay outside the gene matches. The CDR3 extends over 19 amino acids. CDR1 and CDR2 (germline): SGHTS, YDEGEE. CDR3 coding DNA: TGTGCCAGCATCCATATTCCGGGACAGGGAGGTTCCTATAATTCACCCCTCCACTTT. Protein product: CASIHIPGQGGSYNSPLHF. Filled out from reference TRBV5-8 and TRBJ1-6, the complete variable domain reads EAGVTQSPTHLIKTRGQQATLRCSPISGHTSVYWYQQALGLGLQFLLWYDEGEERNRGNFPPRFSGRQFPNYSSELNVNALELEDSALYLCASIHIPGQGGSYNSPLHFGNGTRLTVT.

The V gene is TRBV14, the J gene TRBJ1-2; D not certain. The V gene lost 1 base and the J gene lost 1 base, with 4 bases spanning the gap. CDR3 size: 13 residues. The germline V gene has CDR1 SGHDN and CDR2 FVKESK. The CDR3 sequence: CASSQARNYGYTF. CDR3 in DNA: TGTGCCAGCAGCCAAGCTCGTAACTATGGCTACACCTTC. Supplemented by reference TRBV14 and TRBJ1-2, the full variable domain reads EAGVTQFPSHSVIEKGQTVTLRCDPISGHDNLYWYRRVMGKEIKFLLHFVKESKQDESGMPNNRFLAERTGGTYSTLKVQPAELEDSGVYFCASSQARNYGYTFGSGTRLTVV.

The chain couples TRBV6-5 to TRBJ1-1; D gene uncertain. V lost 0 bases, J lost 3 bases, and 14 bases lay in between. CDR3 length equals 16 residues. Per germline, CDR1 MNHEY and CDR2 SVGAGI. The CDR3 nucleotides read TGTGCCAGCAGTTACTCCCTACAACGACGGGACACTGAAGCTTTCTTT. Translating gives CASSYSLQRRDTEAFF.

The J gene is TRBJ2-4, the V gene TRBV27; D remains ambiguous. The CDR3 loop spans 11 amino acids. Looked up from germline, CDR1 is MNHEY and CDR2 is SMNVEV (reference sequence). V was cut by 8 bases and J by 3 bases, with 5 bases left in between. The CDR3 protein is CASFSKNIQYF. The CDR3 nucleotides are TGTGCCAGCTTCAGCAAAAACATTCAGTACTTC.

The CDR3 nucleotides are TGTGCCAGCAGTCGAGCTACAGGGAACTACGAGCAGTACTTC. The encoded protein is CASSRATGNYEQYF. The V call is TRBV6-1, the J call TRBJ2-7, with TRBD1 as a possible D gene (6 bases). The CDR3 covers 14 residues. Germline V gene sequence: CDR1 MNHNS, CDR2 SASEGT. The V end was cut by 5 bases, the J end by 3 bases, with 14 bases between.

This clone occurred once. The chain joins TRBV11-2 to TRBJ1-1, with D possibly being TRBD1 (5 bases). Looked up from germline, CDR1 is SGHAT and CDR2 is FQNNGV. Between the trimmed V and J ends, which lost 3 bases and 2 bases, there was a span of 16 bases. This CDR3 region has 16 residues. As DNA, the CDR3 is TGTGCCAGCAGCTTTGGCCAAGGGGTGAGAAACACTGAAGCTTTCTTT. Translating gives CASSFGQGVRNTEAFF.

This clone was observed a single time. CDR3 in DNA: TGTGCCTGGAGTGTACTTGGCGGGGGTAGCACAGATACGCAGTATTTT. It specifies CAWSVLGGGSTDTQYF. The chain links TRBV30 to TRBJ2-3; 7 bases match TRBD2. Germline CDR1 and CDR2: GTSNPN and SVGIG (reference sequence). V lost 0 bases and J lost 0; bases outside the gene matches: 6. The CDR3 extends over 16 amino acids.

The rearrangement joins TRBV7-2 to TRBJ1-3; tentatively, D is TRBD1 (6 bases). The CDR3 runs to 17 residues. CDR1 is SGHTA, CDR2 FQGNSA, per germline. V gave up 3 bases and J gave up 1 base, with 16 bases separating them. CDR3 loop: CASSLSLNRVSGNTIYF. CDR3 in DNA: TGTGCCAGCAGCTTGAGTCTTAACAGGGTTTCTGGAAACACCATATATTTT.

This chain uses TRBV29-1 with TRBJ1-1, with TRBD1 identical over 7 bases. Germline CDR1 reads SQVTM; CDR2 reads ANQGSEA. Trimming at V came to 2 bases and at J to 3 bases, leaving 3 bases not matched to a gene. The CDR3 has 13 residues. The CDR3 bases are TGCAGCGTTGAACAGGGGGAGGACACTGAAGCTTTCTTT. Translation gives CSVEQGEDTEAFF.

The chain joins TRBV11-2 to TRBJ1-6, with D hard to call. Looked up from germline, CDR1 is SGHAT and CDR2 is FQNNGV. The CDR3 length is 15 residues. V was trimmed by 4 bases and J by 8 bases, leaving 15 bases between them. The CDR3 protein is CASSYLDGRHSPLHF. Written as DNA, the CDR3 is TGTGCCAGCAGCTACCTAGACGGGAGGCATTCACCCCTCCACTTT.

This CDR3 reads CASSSQGAVTEAFF. CDR3 coding DNA: TGTGCCAGCAGCTCACAGGGGGCAGTTACTGAAGCTTTCTTT. This chain uses TRBV7-9 with TRBJ1-1, with TRBD1 matching over 9 bases. CDR1 is SEHNR, CDR2 FQNEAQ, per germline (reference sequence). After removal of 4 bases from V and 5 bases from J, the junction contained 5 bases not matched to a gene. There are 14 residues in the CDR3.